The 29 T cell receptor beta chains below come from one sample, sequenced in a study of early stage breast cancer tumors. Sequenced by immunoSEQ multiplex PCR; TCRdb stores in-frame clones only, minus some. The sample lists tens of thousands of clones; 78% were seen once. The sequenced material came from blood. All receptors come from a person aged 35 to 50 with breast cancer.

The chain carries TRBV27 and TRBJ2-1; tentative D call: TRBD2 (5 bases). The germline V gene has CDR1 MNHEY and CDR2 SMNVEV (reference sequence). With 6 bases removed from V and 9 bases from J, the gap between germline ends came to 18 bases. The CDR3 totals 14 residues. This CDR3 is CASRRTPLAGEQFF. As DNA, the CDR3 is TGTGCCAGCAGACGGACTCCCTTGGCCGGTGAGCAGTTCTTC.

The chain uses TRBV10-3 and TRBJ2-2; D gene ambiguous. Trimming took 7 bases from V and 1 from J, leaving 10 bases between them. The germline V gene encodes CDR1 ENHRY and CDR2 SYGVKD. The CDR3 has 14 amino acids. The CDR3 DNA reads as TGTGCCATCACTAAAGACAAGAACACCGGGGAGCTGTTTTTT. It yields the protein CAITKDKNTGELFF.

The rearrangement uses TRBV2 and TRBJ2-5, with D possibly being TRBD2 (6 bases). Trimming left V 5 bases short and J 5 bases short, with 15 bases between. The CDR3 is 14 amino acids. Per germline, CDR1 SNHLY and CDR2 FYNNEI. The CDR3 DNA reads TGTGCCAGCAGTCTTGCGGTACGGGGGGAGACCCAGTACTTC. It specifies CASSLAVRGETQYF.

The CDR3 reads CASSSGTGGTAFF. The CDR3 DNA reads TGTGCCAGCAGCTCCGGGACAGGGGGTACAGCTTTCTTT. The chain is built from TRBV7-2 and TRBJ1-1; 11 bases line up with TRBD1. The V and J ends lost 4 bases and 10 bases, in that order; junction bases with no gene match: 5. Germline V gives CDR1 SGHTA, CDR2 FQGNSA. This CDR3 is 13 amino acids long. Full variable domain (rest looked up from reference TRBV7-2 and TRBJ1-1): GAGVSQSPSNKVTEKGKDVELRCDPISGHTALYWYRQSLGQGLEFLIYFQGNSAPDKSGLPSDRFSAERTGGSVSTLTIQRTQQEDSAVYLCASSSGTGGTAFFGQGTRLTVV.

This clone was observed a few times. The V gene is TRBV7-9, the J gene TRBJ1-1; tentative D call: TRBD1 (5 bases). Between the trimmed V and J ends, which lost 0 bases and 9 bases, there was a span of 5 bases. The CDR3 spans 11 residues. Germline CDR1 reads SEHNR; CDR2 reads FQNEAQ (reference sequence). The CDR3 sequence: CASSLADKAFF. CDR3 coding DNA: TGTGCCAGCAGCTTAGCGGACAAAGCTTTCTTT.

This chain uses TRBV5-1 with TRBJ2-1, with 12 bases matching TRBD2. This CDR3 is 15 amino acids long. Germline V gene sequence: CDR1 SGHRS, CDR2 YFSETQ. The trim removed 4 bases at V and 8 bases at J, leaving 7 bases unmatched. CDR3 residues: CASSHSSGRADEQFF. The CDR3 region has the DNA TGCGCCAGCAGCCACTCTAGCGGGAGGGCGGATGAGCAGTTCTTC.

This clone was picked up one time. This chain joins TRBV19 and TRBJ1-5; TRBD1 matches 9 bases. CDR3 size: 17 residues. Germline assignment: CDR1 LNHDA and CDR2 SQIVND (reference sequence). After removal of 7 bases from V and 1 base from J, the junction contained 11 bases not matched to a gene. This CDR3 reads CASTRDRDNPSNQPQHF. The CDR3 DNA reads as TGTGCCAGTACCCGGGACAGGGACAACCCGAGCAATCAGCCCCAGCATTTT. The variable domain in full, with the rest retrieved from reference TRBV19 and TRBJ1-5, is DGGITQSPKYLFRKEGQNVTLSCEQNLNHDAMYWYRQDPGQGLRLIYYSQIVNDFQKGDIAEGYSVSREKKESFPLTVTSAQKNPTAFYLCASTRDRDNPSNQPQHFGDGTRLSIL.

As concerns this clone: A junction end diverges from the germline sequence, so it may reflect a read error. V gene TRBV7-2 combines with J gene TRBJ2-5, with D unclear. The germline CDR1 and CDR2 sequences are SGHTA and FQGNSA. CDR3 length: 14 amino acids. CDR3 nucleotides: TGTGCCAGCAGGTTAGGATGGGGCCAAGAGACCCAGTACTTC. Its translation: CASRLGWGQETQYF.

This clone was observed a handful of times. V usage is TRBV10-3 and J usage is TRBJ2-1; 9 positions match TRBD2. The CDR3 covers 13 residues. V was pared by 6 bases and J by 10 bases, with 7 bases of the junction left unmatched. CDR1 ENHRY and CDR2 SYGVKD come from the germline V gene. The CDR3: CAIRREGPMEQFF. In nucleotides, the CDR3 is TGTGCCATCAGGCGGGAGGGCCCTATGGAGCAGTTCTTC.

The rearrangement joins TRBV11-2 to TRBJ2-7, with 9 bases identical to TRBD2. Germline V gene sequence: CDR1 SGHAT, CDR2 FQNNGV. With 1 base clipped from V and 3 bases from J, the junction kept 1 base outside the gene matches. The CDR3 length is 14 residues. The CDR3 sequence is CASSLVAGDYEQYF. DNA for the CDR3: TGTGCCAGCAGCTTAGTAGCGGGAGACTACGAGCAGTACTTC.

This clone has just one count. The chain couples TRBV2 to TRBJ1-1; TRBD1 aligns across 7 bases. After removal of 6 bases from V and 0 bases from J, the junction contained 4 bases not matched to a gene. CDR3 size: 14 residues. CDR1 SNHLY and CDR2 FYNNEI come from the germline V gene. The CDR3 DNA is TGTGCCAGCAGCGACAGGGCCCTGAACACTGAAGCTTTCTTT. It encodes CASSDRALNTEAFF.

The chain employs TRBV2 and TRBJ2-6; D gene uncertain. The CDR3 is 14 amino acids. The V end was cut by 6 bases, the J end by 4 bases, with 10 bases between. Germline V gene lookup returns CDR1 SNHLY and CDR2 FYNNEI. The CDR3 loop reads CASRRAEGANVLTF. CDR3 DNA: TGTGCCAGCAGACGGGCGGAGGGGGCCAACGTCCTGACTTTC. Using reference TRBV2 and TRBJ2-6 for the parts outside the CDR3, the full variable domain is EPEVTQTPSHQVTQMGQEVILRCVPISNHLYFYWYRQILGQKVEFLVSFYNNEISEKSEIFDDQFSVERPDGSNFTLKIRSTKLEDSAMYFCASRRAEGANVLTFGAGSRLTVL.

The gene calls are TRBV19 and TRBJ2-7; 11 nucleotides agree with TRBD2. The trim removed 5 bases at V and 6 bases at J, leaving 3 bases unmatched. The CDR3 consists of 13 residues. Germline assignment: CDR1 LNHDA and CDR2 SQIVND (reference sequence). CDR3 sequence (DNA): TGTGCCAGTAGTCCCACTAGCGGGAGCGAGCAGTACTTC. Encoded protein: CASSPTSGSEQYF.

In this sample, this clone turned up once. This chain links TRBV5-1 with TRBJ2-7; a possible D gene is TRBD2 (6 bases). CDR1 and CDR2 from the germline V gene are SGHRS and YFSETQ. The CDR3 contains 14 residues. V lost 5 bases, J lost 5 bases, and 17 bases lay in between. The CDR3: CASRDPAGPDEQYF. Written as DNA, the CDR3 is TGCGCCAGCAGAGACCCAGCGGGCCCGGACGAGCAGTACTTC.

This clone has just one count. The DNA of the CDR3 is TGTGCCAGTAGTTTTAGCGGGAGGTCCTACGAGCAGTACTTC. Translation gives CASSFSGRSYEQYF. This rearrangement joins TRBV19 to TRBJ2-7; 10 nucleotides match TRBD2. This CDR3 has 14 amino acids. Germline trimming cut 5 bases from V and 1 base from J; bases unmatched to any gene: 2. Germline CDR1 reads LNHDA; CDR2 reads SQIVND (reference sequence).

By frequency in the sample, this clone is medium-sized. The V and J genes are TRBV6-6 and TRBJ2-3; 8 nucleotides align to TRBD2. This CDR3 has 15 amino acids. The germline CDR1 and CDR2 sequences are MNHNY and SVGAGI (reference sequence). The ends lost 4 bases at V and 11 bases at J; junction bases unmatched: 14. This CDR3 reads CASSWVPTGGAEQYF. The CDR3 DNA follows: TGTGCCAGCAGTTGGGTGCCTACCGGGGGGGCTGAGCAGTATTTT.

CDR3: CAWKGVNTEAFF. The CDR3 bases are TGTGCCTGGAAGGGAGTGAACACTGAAGCTTTCTTT. This chain connects TRBV30 to TRBJ1-1; D remains unclear. CDR1 and CDR2 from the germline V gene are GTSNPN and SVGIG (reference sequence). This CDR3 spans 12 amino acids. V dropped 4 bases and J dropped 0 bases, with 6 bases sitting between them.

The rearrangement joins TRBV4-2 to TRBJ2-1, with D hard to call. Germline CDR1 is LGHNA and CDR2 is YNFKEQ. The V end lost 3 bases, the J end lost 5 bases, and 8 bases lay between the germline ends. The CDR3 extends over 13 amino acids. The CDR3: CASSHMQNNEQFF. The CDR3 DNA follows: TGTGCCAGCAGCCACATGCAAAACAATGAGCAGTTCTTC.

This chain uses TRBV23-1 with TRBJ1-5, with D possibly being TRBD1 (5 bases). TRBV23-1 is reported as an ORF; its role is uncertain. The CDR3 length is 15 residues. Trimming took off 2 bases at V and 2 bases at J, with 10 bases between the two ends. CDR3 amino acids: CASSQVPQGNQPQHF. CDR3 DNA sequence: TGCGCCAGCAGTCAAGTCCCACAGGGCAATCAGCCCCAGCATTTT.

The V gene is TRBV5-1, the J gene TRBJ2-7, with 8 bases that match TRBD1. CDR1 and CDR2 from the germline V gene are SGHRS and YFSETQ. The trim removed 2 bases at V and 5 bases at J, leaving 12 bases unmatched. The CDR3 is 16 amino acids. The CDR3 bases are TGCGCCAGCAGCTTCCCCGTTCAGGGGGCTTACGACGAGCAGTACTTC. Amino acids: CASSFPVQGAYDEQYF.

This chain joins TRBV2 and TRBJ2-5, with D possibly being TRBD1 (6 bases). Between the trimmed V and J ends, which lost 5 bases and 5 bases, there was a span of 15 bases. Germline V gene lookup returns CDR1 SNHLY and CDR2 FYNNEI. This CDR3 is 14 amino acids long. CDR3 region: CASSRQVAKETQYF. DNA for the CDR3: TGTGCCAGCAGTAGACAGGTGGCGAAGGAGACCCAGTACTTC. Drawing the rest from reference TRBV2 and TRBJ2-5, the complete variable domain is EPEVTQTPSHQVTQMGQEVILRCVPISNHLYFYWYRQILGQKVEFLVSFYNNEISEKSEIFDDQFSVERPDGSNFTLKIRSTKLEDSAMYFCASSRQVAKETQYFGPGTRLLVL.

The gene calls are TRBV6-5 and TRBJ2-1; 10 bases map to TRBD2. Germline CDR1 is MNHEY and CDR2 is SVGAGI. V dropped 4 bases and J dropped 8; count of bases not matched to a gene: 5. The CDR3 runs 14 residues. The chain's CDR3 is CASSSSGTSDEQFF. DNA of the CDR3: TGTGCCAGCAGTTCATCCGGGACTAGCGATGAGCAGTTCTTC.

The gene calls are TRBV19 and TRBJ1-5; perhaps TRBD1 as D (6 bases). With 7 bases removed from V and 0 bases from J, the gap between germline ends came to 19 bases. Per the germline V gene, CDR1 is LNHDA and CDR2 is SQIVND (reference sequence). This CDR3 has 17 amino acids. The CDR3 is CASTLGGGGTSNQPQHF. DNA of the CDR3: TGTGCCAGTACTCTCGGGGGAGGGGGGACTAGCAATCAGCCCCAGCATTTT.

The chain has TRBV12-2 and TRBJ2-5. TRBV12-2 is annotated as a pseudogene. The CDR3 is 15 residues long. The CDR3, as DNA: TGTGCAAGTCGCCCAAAGTTCCATCATCAAGAGACCCAGTACTTC. Translating gives CASRPKFHHQETQYF.

The chain recombines TRBV5-1 with TRBJ1-3; the D is unclear. Germline assignment: CDR1 SGHRS and CDR2 YFSETQ. This CDR3 spans 13 amino acids. The V end lost 4 bases, the J end lost 8 bases, and 13 bases lay between the germline ends. CDR3 sequence: CASSPPLPDTIYF. The CDR3 DNA sequence: TGCGCCAGCAGCCCACCTCTCCCGGACACCATATATTTT.

This clone was detected a few times. The J gene is TRBJ1-2, the V gene TRBV29-1; D perhaps matches TRBD1 (5 bases). There are 10 residues in the CDR3. CDR1 is SQVTM, CDR2 ANQGSEA, per germline. The V and J ends lost 6 bases and 8 bases respectively, with 10 bases between them. CDR3: CSVVDSGYTF. As DNA, the CDR3 is TGCAGCGTAGTCGACAGCGGCTACACCTTC. Complete variable domain (other parts from reference TRBV29-1 and TRBJ1-2): SAVISQKPSRDICQRGTSLTIQCQVDSQVTMMFWYRQQPGQSLTLIATANQGSEATYESGFVIDKFPISRPNLTFSTLTVSNMSPEDSSIYLCSVVDSGYTFGSGTRLTVV.

The genes are TRBV28 and TRBJ2-7; 8 bases are a match to TRBD1. V lost 6 bases to trimming and J lost 1 base; unmatched junction nucleotides: 5. CDR1 and CDR2 from the germline V gene are MDHEN and SYDVKM. This CDR3 region has 14 residues. This chain's CDR3 is CASRKRTGSYEQYF. In DNA, the CDR3 is TGTGCCAGCAGGAAAAGGACAGGGTCCTACGAGCAGTACTTC.

This clone has a handful of counts. J is TRBJ2-5 and V is TRBV5-6, with unresolved D. Germline-derived CDR1 and CDR2 are SGHDT and YYEEEE. The CDR3 runs to 11 residues. The CDR3 loop is CASSRQETQYF. The CDR3 coding sequence is TGTGCATCGTCGAGGCAAGAGACCCAGTACTTC.

In this sample, this clone turned up once. The rearrangement joins TRBV7-9 to TRBJ2-7; 8 bases map to TRBD1. This CDR3 comprises 16 residues. Looked up from germline, CDR1 is SEHNR and CDR2 is FQNEAQ (reference sequence). The V gene end was trimmed by 5 bases and the J gene end by 1 base; junction bases not matched to a gene: 10. CDR3 sequence: CASSPKTGTGSYEQYF. CDR3 sequence (DNA): TGTGCCAGCAGCCCTAAAACCGGGACAGGTTCCTACGAGCAGTACTTC.